The T cell receptor beta chain under discussion was sequenced for a study of blood T cells in healthy people across ages. Then a second PCR, running roughly 6 to 11 cycles, was carried out with a sample-barcoded 5' primer and a J-beta primer mix. Each cDNA molecule was tagged by a template-switch adaptor that had 12 random nucleotides. TCRdb re-derived calls from the 5' RACE reads in MiXCR, one entry per CDR3 protein. The sample contains 1 million to 1.2 million distinct CDR3 sequences, under 40% of which appear only once. Sample donors were healthy Caucasian individuals that came from Russia, aged about 6 to 100. Every sample had a minimum of 6 million PBMCs isolated. Germline CDR1 reads MDHEN; CDR2 reads SYDVKM. With V trimmed by 6 bases and J by 0 bases, 5 bases remained unmatched. This CDR3 is 16 amino acids long. As concerns this clonotype: What it recognizes is unknown.

Findings and caveats of the study: Roughly linear declines in TCR beta diversity per million T cells occurred with age.

This sequence was found in a man younger than 35 in good health. The material sequenced was blood. The chain carries TRBV28 and TRBJ1-4; TRBD1 matches 9 bases. The CDR3 bases are TGTGCCAGCAGATGGACAGGGGCGGCAACTAATGAAAAACTGTTTTTT. This sequence encodes CASRWTGAATNEKLFF.